The next 32 T cell receptor beta chains were all read from a single sample in a study of cytomegalovirus exposure and HLA in healthy donors. The PCR was carried out with 60 Vbeta primers and 13 Jbeta primers. The protocol was immunoSEQ multiplex PCR, while the TCRdb copy is restricted to in-frame clones and leaves out a portion. This table holds fewer than 180,000 clones, roughly 80% found once. The sequencing input was PBMCs. All receptors derive from a human donor in good health.

The DNA for the CDR3 is TGCGCCAGCAGTGATTTGACGGGTCCCCACAATGAGCAGTTCTTC. This encodes CASSDLTGPHNEQFF. The rearrangement joins TRBV10-1 to TRBJ2-1; D call uncertain. Trimming took 3 bases from V and 5 from J, leaving 14 bases between them. Germline-derived CDR1 and CDR2 are WNHNN and SYGVQD (reference sequence). The length of the CDR3 is 15 residues.

This clone has only one observation. The chain employs TRBV28 and TRBJ2-7; a possible D gene is TRBD1 (5 bases). Between the trimmed V and J ends, which lost 5 bases and 3 bases, there was a span of 11 bases. CDR1 is MDHEN and CDR2 is SYDVKM in the germline V gene. The CDR3 runs to 13 residues. CDR3 nucleotide sequence: TGTGCCAGCAGTCCAGGGTTGGACTACGAGCAGTACTTC. Its translation: CASSPGLDYEQYF.

Written as DNA, the CDR3 is TGTGCCAGCTCACCACAGGGGAAAGAGACCCAGTACTTC. Protein sequence: CASSPQGKETQYF. The J gene is TRBJ2-5, the V gene TRBV18, with a weak D call TRBD1 (5 bases). Per germline, CDR1 KGHSH and CDR2 LQKENI. CDR3 length: 13 residues. Trimming left V 1 base short and J 3 bases short, with 6 bases between.

V is TRBV6-5 and J is TRBJ1-1; no definite D call. This CDR3 has 9 amino acids. Germline lookup yields CDR1 MNHEY and CDR2 SVGAGI. Here the CDR3 reads CDALTEAFF. The CDR3 DNA reads TGTGACGCACTGACTGAAGCTTTCTTT.

This clone was seen more than once but under ten times. The CDR3 region has the DNA TGTGCCAGTAGTCCCGCCGGGGGGTTCGACACTGAAGCTTTCTTT. Protein sequence: CASSPAGGFDTEAFF. V usage is TRBV19 and J usage is TRBJ1-1, with D maybe TRBD1 (5 bases). The CDR3 is 15 amino acids. Trimming took 5 bases from V and 3 from J, leaving 16 bases between them. In germline, CDR1 is LNHDA, CDR2 SQIVND (reference sequence).

The chain has TRBV7-2 and TRBJ2-7; 7 bases map to TRBD2. CDR1 and CDR2 from the germline V gene are SGHTA and FQGNSA. Germline trimming cut 5 bases from V and 3 bases from J; bases unmatched to any gene: 10. This CDR3 region has 15 residues. CDR3 nucleotides: TGTGCCAGCAGCCCAAGGAGGGACTACGTCTACGAGCAGTACTTC. This sequence encodes CASSPRRDYVYEQYF.

J is TRBJ2-3 and V is TRBV7-3; a weak D match, TRBD2 (5 bases). Trimming removed 3 bases from V and 1 base from J, with 5 bases in between. Germline CDR1 SGHTA, CDR2 FQGTGA. The CDR3 has 13 amino acids. CDR3 protein: CASSFGGTDTQYF. The CDR3 DNA follows: TGTGCCAGCAGCTTCGGGGGCACAGATACGCAGTATTTT.

This sequence joins TRBV9 and TRBJ1-4; 7 nucleotides match TRBD1. Losses at the gene ends were 6 bases for V and 3 bases for J; bases not matched to a gene: 8. CDR1 is SGDLS, CDR2 YYNGEE, per germline. This CDR3 is 15 amino acids long. For the CDR3, the DNA is TGTGCCAGCACAGAACAGGGGCGGCCTAATGAAAAACTGTTTTTT. Translation: CASTEQGRPNEKLFF.

The V and J genes are TRBV13 and TRBJ2-5; 9 bases agree with TRBD1. CDR1 and CDR2 (germline): PRHDT, FYEKMQ (reference sequence). V shed 5 bases, J shed 7 bases, and the junction held 11 bases outside the gene matches. CDR3 size: 15 residues. The CDR3 sequence is CASSKRDRADATQYF. In DNA, the CDR3 is TGTGCCAGCAGCAAACGGGACAGGGCCGATGCGACCCAGTACTTC.

The chain uses TRBV5-1 and TRBJ2-5, with D maybe TRBD1 (5 bases). The DNA end is more similar to TRBJ2-7, so the J call may be wrong. In germline, CDR1 is SGHRS, CDR2 YFSETQ. The CDR3 has 13 amino acids. CDR3 region: CASSLGHLYEQYF. The CDR3 region has the DNA TGCGCCAGCAGCTTAGGACACCTCTACGAGCAGTACTTC.

The rearrangement uses TRBV10-2 and TRBJ2-3; possible D gene TRBD2, 6 bases. The V and J ends lost 10 bases and 2 bases respectively, with 10 bases between them. Germline-derived CDR1 and CDR2 are WSHSY and SAAADI. The CDR3 length is 12 residues. CDR3 sequence (DNA): TGCGCCACTGTAGCGGACACAGATACGCAGTATTTT. Protein sequence: CATVADTDTQYF.

V is TRBV30 and J is TRBJ2-3; D is possibly TRBD1 (5 bases). With 2 bases removed from V and 0 bases from J, the gap between germline ends came to 9 bases. CDR3 length equals 14 residues. Germline loops: CDR1 GTSNPN, CDR2 SVGIG (reference sequence). Written as DNA, the CDR3 is TGTGCCTGGAGTATGACAGTTAGCACAGATACGCAGTATTTT. Protein product: CAWSMTVSTDTQYF.

Here the CDR3 DNA reads TGTGCCAGCAGCTTTGGAGGGTCTAACTATGGCTACACCTTC. Its protein product is CASSFGGSNYGYTF. J is TRBJ1-2 and V is TRBV7-9; D is ambiguous. CDR1 and CDR2 (germline): SEHNR, FQNEAQ (reference sequence). The ends were cut back, 3 bases at V and 0 bases at J, with 8 bases in the middle. There are 14 residues in the CDR3.

The chain couples TRBV7-8 to TRBJ1-2; the D is unclear. Germline V gene lookup returns CDR1 SGHVS and CDR2 FQNEAQ. The ends were cut back, 4 bases at V and 2 bases at J, with 8 bases in the middle. This CDR3 has 13 residues. CDR3 nucleotide sequence: TGTGCCAGCAGCTACGGACTGAACTATGGCTACACCTTC. Amino acid sequence: CASSYGLNYGYTF.

Only one count was recorded for this clone. V usage is TRBV7-2 and J usage is TRBJ2-5, with TRBD2 matching over 10 bases. The junction had 5 bases not matched to a gene; V was cut back by 1 base and J by 3 bases. The CDR3 is 16 amino acids. The V gene's germline CDR1 is SGHTA and CDR2 FQGNSA. For the CDR3, the DNA is TGTGCCAGCAGCTTAGATAAGCGGGGGGGAAAAGAGACCCAGTACTTC. Amino acid sequence: CASSLDKRGGKETQYF.

This clone was counted only a few times. The chain links TRBV6-6 to TRBJ1-1; tentatively, D is TRBD1 (6 bases). The CDR3 is 15 residues long. V was shortened by 0 bases and J by 4 bases, with 12 bases between the two germline ends. Germline V gives CDR1 MNHNY, CDR2 SVGAGI (reference sequence). The CDR3 region is CASSYSQGLGTEAFF. DNA for the CDR3: TGTGCCAGCAGTTACTCGCAGGGGCTGGGCACTGAAGCTTTCTTT.

This chain links TRBV6-4 with TRBJ1-2, with TRBD1 matching over 7 bases. This CDR3 contains 15 residues. The V and J ends lost 2 bases and 2 bases, in that order; junction bases with no gene match: 5. Germline V lookup: CDR1 MRHNA, CDR2 SNTAGT. The CDR3 is CASSDTGAANYGYTF. The CDR3 nucleotides read TGTGCCAGCAGTGACACAGGGGCCGCGAACTATGGCTACACCTTC.

The V gene is TRBV10-3, the J gene TRBJ2-3; possible D gene TRBD2, 5 bases. This CDR3 has 15 amino acids. The V end lost 0 bases, the J end lost 1 base, and 8 bases lay between the germline ends. Germline assignment: CDR1 ENHRY and CDR2 SYGVKD. CDR3 DNA sequence: TGTGCCATCAGTGAGTCGAACGGGGGCACAGATACGCAGTATTTT. It encodes CAISESNGGTDTQYF.

This clone was counted between two and nine times. The junction and the germline gene differ at one end; a read error may be behind it. The chain combines TRBV7-9 with TRBJ2-7; D is undetermined. CDR3 length: 12 residues. From germline, CDR1 is SEHNR and CDR2 FQNEAQ (reference sequence). The CDR3 coding sequence is TGTTCCAGCAGCCCCAGCTCCTACGAGCAGTACTTC. This codes for CSSSPSSYEQYF.

This clone was seen only once. The genes are TRBV6-1 and TRBJ2-7; tentative D call: TRBD1 (8 bases). V lost 0 bases and J lost 6, with 30 bases in between. The CDR3 runs to 20 residues. Germline values: CDR1 MNHNS, CDR2 SASEGT. The CDR3 is CASSEARGGAGAGGRGEQYF. CDR3 sequence (DNA): TGTGCCAGCAGTGAAGCTAGGGGAGGGGCGGGAGCAGGGGGCAGGGGCGAGCAGTACTTC.

The gene calls are TRBV7-2 and TRBJ1-2; D gene uncertain. CDR1 and CDR2 (germline): SGHTA, FQGNSA. CDR3 length equals 14 residues. Between the trimmed V and J ends, which lost 3 bases and 7 bases, there was a span of 15 bases. The DNA for the CDR3 is TGTGCCAGCAGCTTGGAGATGGGAGGAAGTGGCTACACCTTC. Protein sequence: CASSLEMGGSGYTF.

J is TRBJ2-1 and V is TRBV7-9; TRBD2 is a possible D gene (6 bases). Germline CDR1 SEHNR, CDR2 FQNEAQ (reference sequence). V was cut by 3 bases and J by 4 bases, with 10 bases left in between. There are 14 residues in the CDR3. In DNA form, the CDR3 reads TGTGCCAGCAGCTTCTCCGGGACTTACAATGAGCAGTTCTTC. It specifies CASSFSGTYNEQFF.

The chain recombines TRBV2 with TRBJ2-7; 9 positions agree with TRBD1. Germline CDR1 and CDR2: SNHLY and FYNNEI. V gave up 4 bases and J gave up 2 bases; unmatched junction bases: 6. The CDR3 runs 15 residues. The CDR3 loop reads CASSVDRGTAYEQYF. In DNA form, the CDR3 reads TGTGCCAGCAGTGTTGACAGGGGGACAGCCTACGAGCAGTACTTC.

The rearrangement uses TRBV7-2 and TRBJ1-4; D is perhaps TRBD1 (6 bases). The CDR3 is made up of 13 amino acids. Germline CDR1 reads SGHTA; CDR2 reads FQGNSA. The germline V and J ends were trimmed by 10 bases and 6 bases, with 15 bases remaining between them. CDR3: CATEGGIDEKLFF. CDR3 bases: TGTGCCACTGAAGGGGGAATCGATGAAAAACTGTTTTTT.

The chain couples TRBV19 to TRBJ2-1; possibly TRBD1 for D (5 bases). Germline V CDR1 and CDR2: LNHDA, SQIVND (reference sequence). Trimming stripped 3 bases from V and 8 bases from J, with 11 bases between. There are 13 residues in the CDR3. This chain's CDR3 is CASSISLGDEQFF. The DNA for the CDR3 is TGTGCCAGTAGTATTAGCTTAGGGGATGAGCAGTTCTTC.

This clone was observed a handful of times. The chain uses TRBV19 and TRBJ1-3; D unclear. V lost 3 bases and J lost 7, with 7 bases in between. Looked up from germline, CDR1 is LNHDA and CDR2 is SQIVND (reference sequence). CDR3 length equals 12 residues. DNA of the CDR3: TGTGCCAGTAGTATTGAGCGGAACACCATATATTTT. It yields the protein CASSIERNTIYF. The variable domain in full, with the rest retrieved from reference TRBV19 and TRBJ1-3, is DGGITQSPKYLFRKEGQNVTLSCEQNLNHDAMYWYRQDPGQGLRLIYYSQIVNDFQKGDIAEGYSVSREKKESFPLTVTSAQKNPTAFYLCASSIERNTIYFGEGSWLTVV.

This clone was detected a few times. V and J are TRBV6-1 and TRBJ2-2, with 8 bases fitting TRBD2. The CDR3 runs 17 residues. V shed 4 bases, J shed 5 bases, and the junction held 12 bases outside the gene matches. Looked up from germline, CDR1 is MNHNS and CDR2 is SASEGT. CDR3 region: CASSALGGGQKTGELFF. The DNA for the CDR3 is TGTGCCAGCAGTGCCCTTGGCGGGGGGCAGAAGACCGGGGAGCTGTTTTTT.

V usage is TRBV5-8 and J usage is TRBJ1-5, with 8 bases lining up with TRBD1. The V gene end was trimmed by 5 bases and the J gene end by 5 bases; junction bases not matched to a gene: 12. Per germline, CDR1 SGHTS and CDR2 YDEGEE. CDR3 length equals 16 residues. Written as DNA, the CDR3 is TGTGCCAGCAGATACTCGGACAGGGCGGAGGATCAGCCCCAGCATTTT. Translation gives CASRYSDRAEDQPQHF.

V gene TRBV5-4 combines with J gene TRBJ1-1; D might be TRBD1 (5 bases). With 5 bases removed from V and 5 bases from J, the gap between germline ends came to 13 bases. This CDR3 contains 13 residues. Germline V CDR1 and CDR2: SGHNT, YYREEE (reference sequence). CDR3 region: CASSPQGRTEAFF. The DNA of the CDR3 is TGTGCCAGCAGTCCCCAGGGTAGGACTGAAGCTTTCTTT. Combining the CDR3 with reference TRBV5-4 and TRBJ1-1 gives the whole variable domain ETGVTQSPTHLIKTRGQQVTLRCSSQSGHNTVSWYQQALGQGPQFIFQYYREEENGRGNFPPRFSGLQFPNYSSELNVNALELDDSALYLCASSPQGRTEAFFGQGTRLTVV.

The chain recombines TRBV10-3 with TRBJ2-5, with 9 positions matching TRBD1. Per germline, CDR1 ENHRY and CDR2 SYGVKD. V lost 8 bases, J lost 2 bases, and 18 bases stayed unmatched. This CDR3 spans 18 amino acids. The CDR3 DNA is TGTGCCATCTCCGTTGGGGACAGGGCGAGGCCCTCTCAAGAGACCCAGTACTTC. Translated, it gives CAISVGDRARPSQETQYF.

This chain connects TRBV6-5 to TRBJ2-7, with TRBD1 identical over 7 bases. Germline lookup yields CDR1 MNHEY and CDR2 SVGAGI. V shed 7 bases, J shed 4 bases, and the junction held 13 bases outside the gene matches. This CDR3 is built from 15 residues. In DNA, the CDR3 is TGTGCCAGCACCGCGACAGGGAAGCCGTCGTACGAGCAGTACTTC. It codes for CASTATGKPSYEQYF.

This clone was detected a few times. The J gene is TRBJ1-1, the V gene TRBV5-6, with 10 bases identical to TRBD1. Germline trimming cut 4 bases from V and 5 bases from J; bases unmatched to any gene: 11. The CDR3 has 16 amino acids. Germline V lookup: CDR1 SGHDT, CDR2 YYEEEE. CDR3 amino acids: CASSPPTGGRGTEAFF. CDR3 bases: TGTGCCAGCAGCCCACCGACAGGGGGCAGAGGGACTGAAGCTTTCTTT.